This TCR beta chain emerged from a study of spatial heterogeneity in lung cancer. Findings of the study overall: How many expanded intratumoral alpha and beta TCRs were present tracked the tumor mutation count, which was a count of nonsynonymous mutations.

At least ten counts were recorded for this clonotype. Its target is not known. Time point specified: sample taken at primary tumor resection. CDR1 is SGHTA, CDR2 FQGNSA, per germline. The CDR3 extends over 14 amino acids. V lost 1 base and J lost 3, with 6 bases in between. TCR cDNA molecules each had a unique molecular identifier. One entry per CDR3 protein, called by TCRdb with MiXCR from the 5' RACE reads. The data hold 5,900 or so distinct CDR3 sequences, with under 1.5% observed a single time. The receptor comes from a male donor with early-stage non-small cell lung cancer. The sequences come from lung tumor tissue, collected at surgery. The chain joins TRBV7-2 to TRBJ1-4, with D maybe TRBD1 (5 bases). In DNA, the CDR3 is TGTGCCAGCAGCTTAGGGGGGTCTAATGAAAAACTGTTTTTT. It translates to CASSLGGSNEKLFF.